A single sample is the source of the 16 T cell receptor beta chains below, sequenced in a study of CD8+ T cells in alopecia areata. Treatment defined: oral pan-JAK inhibitor, 5-10 mg twice daily. Isolated RNA was reverse transcribed into cDNA used as the sequencing template. The table came from immunoSEQ multiplex PCR; TCRdb's copy has only in-frame clones and leaves some out. The table shows 180,000 or so clones, with more than 45% occurring only once. This sample comprised CD4+ T cells sorted from blood, obtained at week 24, from a patient treated with tofacitinib. The source of these receptors is a human donor with alopecia areata.

J is TRBJ2-3 and V is TRBV5-4; D ambiguous. Per germline, CDR1 SGHNT and CDR2 YYREEE (reference sequence). The CDR3 has 14 residues. Trimming took off 2 bases at V and 1 base at J, with 8 bases between the two ends. The CDR3 loop is CASSFLDGTDTQYF. The CDR3, as DNA: TGTGCCAGCAGCTTCTTGGACGGCACAGATACGCAGTATTTT.

This clone turned up a few times. The chain uses TRBV5-8 and TRBJ2-5; D is uncertain. The length of the CDR3 is 11 residues. V was pared by 4 bases and J by 9 bases, with 10 bases between. Germline CDR1 reads SGHTS; CDR2 reads YDEGEE. The CDR3, as DNA: TGTGCCAGCAGCATAAGGGATGCCCAGTACTTC. It translates to CASSIRDAQYF.

This clone was picked up a small number of times. This chain links TRBV6-5 with TRBJ2-7; D might be TRBD1 or TRBD2, each matching 5 bases. This CDR3 contains 16 residues. Germline CDR1 is MNHEY and CDR2 is SVGAGI. V was trimmed by 2 bases and J by 0 bases, leaving 14 bases between them. Here the CDR3 reads CASSYRVGTDSYEQYF. As DNA, the CDR3 is TGTGCCAGCAGTTACCGGGTTGGGACGGACTCCTACGAGCAGTACTTC.

This clone occurred once. The J gene is TRBJ2-1, the V gene TRBV6-1; D call uncertain. CDR3 length: 11 residues. Trimming removed 3 bases at V and 8 bases at J, with 5 bases between. Germline lookup yields CDR1 MNHNS and CDR2 SASEGT. This CDR3 reads CASSERYEQFF. Here the CDR3 DNA reads TGTGCCAGCAGTGAGCGGTATGAGCAGTTCTTC.

The chain is built from TRBV4-3 and TRBJ1-2, with D possibly matching TRBD1 (5 bases). From germline, CDR1 is LGHNA and CDR2 YSLEER. CDR3 size: 16 residues. V lost 5 bases and J 2 bases, leaving 18 bases between the germline ends. Written as DNA, the CDR3 is TGCGCCAGCAGCTATAATAGGGACTTCGGGAACTATGGCTACACCTTC. Translated: CASSYNRDFGNYGYTF.

The DNA of the CDR3 is TGTGCCAGCTCACCCCTGACCCGCACAGATACGCAGTATTTT. Protein sequence: CASSPLTRTDTQYF. V gene TRBV18 combines with J gene TRBJ2-3; D call uncertain. Germline CDR1 and CDR2: KGHSH and LQKENI. The length of the CDR3 is 14 residues. The germline V and J ends were trimmed by 3 bases and 1 base, with 8 bases remaining between them.

There are a few counts of this clone. The chain is built from TRBV28 and TRBJ1-5; no reliable D call. Trimming left V 4 bases short and J 2 bases short, with 9 bases between. The V gene's germline CDR1 is MDHEN and CDR2 SYDVKM. This CDR3 comprises 14 residues. DNA of the CDR3: TGTGCCAGCAGTTCCCACGGGGGCAATCAGCCCCAGCATTTT. This translates into CASSSHGGNQPQHF.

This clone was counted between two and nine times. The V call is TRBV4-1, the J call TRBJ1-2; D ambiguous. V was pared by 4 bases and J by 4 bases, with 10 bases between. This CDR3 region has 13 residues. Germline-derived CDR1 and CDR2 are MGHRA and YSYEKL. The CDR3: CASSPTGPYGYTF. CDR3 bases: TGCGCCAGCAGCCCCACCGGACCCTATGGCTACACCTTC.

V usage is TRBV29-1 and J usage is TRBJ2-7, with D maybe TRBD1 (6 bases). V lost 2 bases to trimming and J lost 6 bases, with 14 bases between them. The CDR3 length is 13 residues. Looked up from germline, CDR1 is SQVTM and CDR2 is ANQGSEA. The CDR3 is CSVEYQQGLEQYF. The CDR3 region has the DNA TGCAGCGTTGAATATCAGCAGGGGCTCGAGCAGTACTTC.

The rearrangement joins TRBV30 to TRBJ2-7; D is unclear. The CDR3 covers 13 residues. V lost 2 bases and J lost 2, with 10 bases in between. The germline gives CDR1 GTSNPN, CDR2 SVGIG (reference sequence). For the CDR3, the DNA is TGTGCCTGGAGTTTACACAGCACCTACGAGCAGTACTTC. Residues: CAWSLHSTYEQYF.

The CDR3 bases are TGCGCCAGCGCCCCGGCGACGAACACTGAAGCTTTCTTT. Translated: CASAPATNTEAFF. The chain combines TRBV5-1 with TRBJ1-1; D uncertain. The CDR3 is made up of 13 amino acids. V was clipped by 7 bases and J by 1 base, with 11 bases between them. Per the germline V gene, CDR1 is SGHRS and CDR2 is YFSETQ.

The chain combines TRBV20-1 with TRBJ2-5, with D unclear. The V gene's germline CDR1 is DFQATT and CDR2 SNEGSKA (reference sequence). The CDR3 is made up of 11 amino acids. V lost 6 bases and J lost 2, with 7 bases in between. For the CDR3, the DNA is TGCAGTGCCACCAGACAAGAGACCCAGTACTTC. It is translated as CSATRQETQYF.

A few counts support this clone. This chain connects TRBV30 to TRBJ1-2; D not resolved. CDR1 and CDR2 (germline): GTSNPN, SVGIG (reference sequence). Trimming removed 2 bases from V and 6 bases from J, with 7 bases in between. The CDR3 length is 11 residues. The CDR3 nucleotides read TGTGCCTGGAGTCGAGGGAATGGCTACACCTTC. Translation gives CAWSRGNGYTF. The full variable domain, completed using reference TRBV30 and TRBJ1-2, is SQTIHQWPATLVQPVGSPLSLECTVEGTSNPNLYWYRQAAGRGLQLLFYSVGIGQISSEVPQNLSASRPQDRQFILSSKKLLLSDSGFYLCAWSRGNGYTFGSGTRLTVV.

This chain joins TRBV2 and TRBJ2-4; 8 nucleotides match TRBD1. The CDR3 loop spans 16 amino acids. J was trimmed by 6 bases and V by 6 bases; bases with no gene match: 13. The germline V gene has CDR1 SNHLY and CDR2 FYNNEI. This CDR3 is CASRARTGRKGNIQYF. The CDR3 coding sequence is TGTGCCAGCAGGGCTCGGACAGGGAGAAAGGGAAACATTCAGTACTTC.

The rearrangement joins TRBV7-3 to TRBJ2-6, with D unclear. Trimming cost V 5 bases and J 0 bases, with 14 bases left between them. The CDR3 consists of 17 residues. In germline, CDR1 is SGHTA, CDR2 FQGTGA. The CDR3 protein is CASSPLLRISGANVLTF. The DNA of the CDR3 is TGTGCCAGCAGCCCACTCCTTCGGATCTCTGGGGCCAACGTCCTGACTTTC.

The chain carries TRBV5-1 and TRBJ2-1; maybe TRBD1 (6 bases). V was pared by 0 bases and J by 2 bases, with 9 bases between. Germline loops: CDR1 SGHRS, CDR2 YFSETQ. The CDR3 is 15 amino acids. The DNA for the CDR3 is TGCGCCAGCAGCTTGGACAGGGTTGCCTACAATGAGCAGTTCTTC. This encodes CASSLDRVAYNEQFF.